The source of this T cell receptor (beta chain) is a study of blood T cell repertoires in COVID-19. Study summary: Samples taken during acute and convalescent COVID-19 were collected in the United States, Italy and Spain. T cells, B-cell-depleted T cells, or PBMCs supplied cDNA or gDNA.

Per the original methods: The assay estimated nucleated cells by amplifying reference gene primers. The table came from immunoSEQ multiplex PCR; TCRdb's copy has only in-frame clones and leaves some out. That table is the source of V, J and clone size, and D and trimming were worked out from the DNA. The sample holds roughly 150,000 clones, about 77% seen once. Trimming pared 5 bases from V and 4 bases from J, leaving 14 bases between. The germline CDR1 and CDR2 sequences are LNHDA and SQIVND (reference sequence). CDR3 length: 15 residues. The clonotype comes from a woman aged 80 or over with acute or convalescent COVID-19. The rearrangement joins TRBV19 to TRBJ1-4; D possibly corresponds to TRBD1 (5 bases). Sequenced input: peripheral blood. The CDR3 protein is CASSPRQRFNEKLFF. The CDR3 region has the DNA TGTGCCAGTAGTCCCCGACAGCGTTTTAATGAAAAACTGTTTTTT. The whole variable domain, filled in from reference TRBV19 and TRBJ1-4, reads DGGITQSPKYLFRKEGQNVTLSCEQNLNHDAMYWYRQDPGQGLRLIYYSQIVNDFQKGDIAEGYSVSREKKESFPLTVTSAQKNPTAFYLCASSPRQRFNEKLFFGSGTQLSVL.